What follows are 25 T cell receptor beta chains derived from one specimen sequenced in a study of Graves' ophthalmopathy and Graves' hyperthyroidism. The sequenced template was RNA, covering the TCR beta CDR3 region. The authors performed first-round RT-PCR with HTBI primers and then a second-round multiplex PCR. Each CDR3 protein gets one entry after TCRdb re-called the multiplex PCR reads with MiXCR. The sample yields approximately 410,000 distinct CDR3 sequences, less than 20% seen once. The sample taken for sequencing was peripheral blood. Every receptor here comes from a woman aged 18-30 years with stable Graves' hyperthyroidism.

In this sample, this clonotype turned up many times. The chain employs TRBV11-2 and TRBJ1-2; TRBD1 might be the D (5 bases). Germline-derived CDR1 and CDR2 are SGHAT and FQNNGV. CDR3 length: 17 residues. Between the trimmed V and J ends, which lost 4 bases and 4 bases, there was a span of 22 bases. The CDR3, as DNA: TGTGCCAGCAGCTCCCGAGGGGCGGAACATCTCGTCTATGGCTACACCTTC. This gives the protein CASSSRGAEHLVYGYTF.

This clonotype was found a few times. The CDR3 coding sequence is TGTGCCAGCGTGAAGGGGCGCCCCGGGGCCAACGTCCTGACTTTC. This translates into CASVKGRPGANVLTF. The chain is built from TRBV7-8 and TRBJ2-6; a possible D gene is TRBD1 (5 bases). The CDR3 has 15 residues. Germline CDR1 reads SGHVS; CDR2 reads FQNEAQ. Deletions cut 8 bases from V and 4 bases from J, with 15 bases between. The variable domain in full, with the rest retrieved from reference TRBV7-8 and TRBJ2-6, is GAGVSQSPRYKVAKRGQDVALRCDPISGHVSLFWYQQALGQGPEFLTYFQNEAQLDKSGLPSDRFFAERPEGSVSTLKIQRTQQEDSAVYLCASVKGRPGANVLTFGAGSRLTVL.

The count of this clonotype is one. The chain couples TRBV6-1 to TRBJ1-2; D unclear. Germline values: CDR1 MNHNS, CDR2 SASEGT. V was cut by 6 bases and J by 7 bases, with 21 bases left in between. The CDR3 covers 15 residues. The CDR3 DNA follows: TGTGCCAGCAGAGCCAAGGGAGAGAGGAACCTTGGCTACACCTTC. Translated: CASRAKGERNLGYTF.

This clonotype was counted ten times or more. The chain couples TRBV10-3 to TRBJ2-5; D is perhaps TRBD1 or TRBD2 (5 bases each). The CDR3 runs to 13 residues. CDR1 and CDR2 (germline): ENHRY, SYGVKD. Trimming removed 2 bases from V and 5 bases from J, with 9 bases in between. The CDR3 protein is CAISEGGGETQYF. In nucleotides, the CDR3 is TGTGCCATCAGTGAGGGGGGTGGCGAGACCCAGTACTTC.

This clonotype was detected many times. CDR3 sequence (DNA): TGCGCCAGCAGCACGGGACAGGGACACACCGGGGAGCTGTTTTTT. Amino acids: CASSTGQGHTGELFF. V and J are TRBV5-1 and TRBJ2-2, with 9 bases that match TRBD1. With V trimmed by 4 bases and J by 3 bases, 4 bases remained unmatched. Germline V gene data show CDR1 as SGHRS and CDR2 as YFSETQ. The CDR3 is 15 residues long.

Many counts were recorded for this clonotype. The chain couples TRBV10-1 to TRBJ2-7; 9 bases map to TRBD1. The J segment lost 3 bases and the V segment lost 6 bases, leaving 3 bases of the junction unmatched. Germline V CDR1 and CDR2: WNHNN, SYGVQD (reference sequence). The CDR3 extends over 13 amino acids. The DNA of the CDR3 is TGCGCCAGCAGCGGGACAGGGTTCTACGAGCAGTACTTC. Residues: CASSGTGFYEQYF.

V usage is TRBV9 and J usage is TRBJ1-6; TRBD1 might be the D (5 bases). Germline assignment: CDR1 SGDLS and CDR2 YYNGEE. The CDR3 is made up of 14 amino acids. Trimming took off 1 base at V and 8 bases at J, with 10 bases between the two ends. CDR3 bases: TGTGCCAGCAGCGTATCAGGGTTCTATTCACCCCTCCACTTT. It is translated as CASSVSGFYSPLHF.

In its sample, this clonotype was seen many times. V is TRBV12-5 and J is TRBJ2-7, with 7 positions matching TRBD1. The V gene's germline CDR1 is LGHNT and CDR2 FRNRAP. V was clipped by 6 bases and J by 2 bases; unmatched bases: 1. CDR3 length equals 12 residues. The CDR3 DNA reads TGTGCTAGTGGGACAGGGCCCTACGAGCAGTACTTC. Its protein product is CASGTGPYEQYF.

V usage is TRBV19 and J usage is TRBJ1-2, with D uncertain. V was clipped by 5 bases and J by 6 bases, with 13 bases between them. This CDR3 is 13 amino acids long. Germline values: CDR1 LNHDA, CDR2 SQIVND (reference sequence). The CDR3 is CASSSLTEDGYTF. The DNA for the CDR3 is TGTGCCAGTAGTTCCCTGACCGAAGATGGCTACACCTTC.

This clonotype was recorded many times. V and J are TRBV11-2 and TRBJ2-4, with TRBD1 matching over 7 bases. The CDR3 covers 14 residues. With 5 bases clipped from V and 6 bases from J, the junction kept 7 bases outside the gene matches. Germline CDR1 SGHAT, CDR2 FQNNGV. The CDR3 coding sequence is TGTGCCAGCAGCCCGCTGACAGGGAGAAACATTCAGTACTTC. Translating gives CASSPLTGRNIQYF.

This clonotype came up many times. The rearrangement uses TRBV7-9 and TRBJ2-5, with 7 nucleotides matching TRBD1. Germline lookup yields CDR1 SEHNR and CDR2 FQNEAQ (reference sequence). The CDR3 is 16 amino acids. The trim removed 4 bases at V and 1 base at J, leaving 9 bases unmatched. The DNA of the CDR3 is TGTGCCAGCAGCTCGAAACAGGGGCGAAGCCAAGAGACCCAGTACTTC. Translation gives CASSSKQGRSQETQYF.

This clonotype was detected ten times or more. This chain links TRBV2 with TRBJ1-1; tentative D call: TRBD1 (5 bases). Between the trimmed V and J ends, which lost 1 base and 2 bases, there was a span of 11 bases. The CDR3 covers 15 residues. Germline V gives CDR1 SNHLY, CDR2 FYNNEI. The CDR3 reads CASSEGTRGNTEAFF. The CDR3 nucleotides read TGTGCCAGCAGTGAAGGGACTAGGGGAAACACTGAAGCTTTCTTT.

This clonotype was observed a few times. This chain connects TRBV28 to TRBJ2-5; no clear D. There are 12 residues in the CDR3. The V end was cut by 3 bases, the J end by 3 bases, with 5 bases between. The germline V gene has CDR1 MDHEN and CDR2 SYDVKM. The CDR3 sequence is CASSFLEETQYF. DNA of the CDR3: TGTGCCAGCAGTTTTCTAGAAGAGACCCAGTACTTC.

This clonotype was observed at least ten times. The chain has TRBV24-1 and TRBJ2-7, with D possibly TRBD1 on 6 matching bases. V dropped 4 bases and J dropped 6 bases, with 18 bases sitting between them. CDR3 length equals 15 residues. CDR1 is KGHDR, CDR2 SFDVKD, per germline. CDR3 bases: TGTGCCACCAGTGACTCCAGGGGCCCCGCGGGCGAGCAGTACTTC. Translated, it gives CATSDSRGPAGEQYF.

This clonotype showed up many times. The chain has TRBV15 and TRBJ2-7; TRBD1 matches at 9 bases. Germline values: CDR1 LNHNV, CDR2 YYDKDF (reference sequence). The CDR3 has 14 residues. After removal of 0 bases from V and 9 bases from J, the junction contained 6 bases not matched to a gene. CDR3 residues: CATSRDYKDRGQYF. For the CDR3, the DNA is TGTGCCACCAGCAGAGATTACAAGGACAGGGGGCAGTACTTC.

There are a few counts of this clonotype. The chain carries TRBV20-1 and TRBJ1-1; 9 bases are shared with TRBD1. After removal of 5 bases from V and 7 bases from J, the junction contained 5 bases not matched to a gene. Germline V gene lookup returns CDR1 DFQATT and CDR2 SNEGSKA (reference sequence). The CDR3 length is 12 residues. This CDR3 is CSASPGQGEAFF. The CDR3 nucleotides are TGCAGTGCTTCTCCGGGACAGGGTGAAGCTTTCTTT.

This clonotype was seen at least ten times. V and J are TRBV27 and TRBJ1-5, with D unresolved. The CDR3 totals 15 residues. Germline CDR1 reads MNHEY; CDR2 reads SMNVEV (reference sequence). V was pared by 6 bases and J by 4 bases, with 16 bases between. The CDR3 DNA follows: TGTGCCAGCAGCCTCCTTGGACGGGTAAATCAGCCCCAGCATTTT. The encoded protein is CASSLLGRVNQPQHF.

This clonotype was seen ten or more times. The rearrangement links TRBV29-1 to TRBJ2-5, with a tentative D call TRBD2 (6 bases). From germline, CDR1 is SQVTM and CDR2 ANQGSEA. With 5 bases removed from V and 1 base from J, the gap between germline ends came to 8 bases. This CDR3 has 12 amino acids. Here the CDR3 reads CSVSRGQETQYF. Here the CDR3 DNA reads TGCAGCGTTTCGCGGGGCCAAGAGACCCAGTACTTC.

This clonotype was observed at least ten times. The chain couples TRBV24-1 to TRBJ1-2; the D gene is possibly TRBD1 (5 bases). Per the germline V gene, CDR1 is KGHDR and CDR2 is SFDVKD. The CDR3 loop spans 13 amino acids. V was trimmed by 3 bases and J by 7 bases, leaving 11 bases between them. As DNA, the CDR3 is TGTGCCACCAGTGATAATCGGGACCGTGGCTACACCTTC. The encoded protein is CATSDNRDRGYTF.

This clonotype came up many times. The rearrangement links TRBV7-2 to TRBJ2-5; D is unclear. The CDR3 totals 16 residues. Looked up from germline, CDR1 is SGHTA and CDR2 is FQGNSA. The V gene lost 5 bases and the J gene lost 2 bases, with 18 bases spanning the gap. DNA for the CDR3: TGTGCCAGCAGCCCCAGACTCCCTAACTCTCAAGAGACCCAGTACTTC. Its translation: CASSPRLPNSQETQYF.

This clonotype has ten or more counts. A junction boundary mismatches the germline segment, possibly from a read error. The rearrangement links TRBV6-1 to TRBJ1-1; possible D gene TRBD1, 5 bases. The CDR3 is 11 residues long. Germline V gene lookup returns CDR1 MNHNS and CDR2 SASEGT. CDR3 DNA sequence: TGTGCCACCCAAGGGACCACTGGAGCTTTCTTT. Its translation: CATQGTTGAFF.

At least ten counts were recorded for this clonotype. This rearrangement joins TRBV6-2 or TRBV6-3 to TRBJ1-1, with unresolved D. The CDR3 spans 16 residues. Germline V gives CDR1 MNHEY, CDR2 SVGEGT. The V gene lost 4 bases and the J gene lost 0 bases, with 15 bases spanning the gap. The CDR3 DNA is TGTGCCAGCAGTTCCATAATTATTACACTGAACACTGAAGCTTTCTTT. Its translation is CASSSIIITLNTEAFF.

The chain uses TRBV6-1 and TRBJ2-2; D gene unclear. Germline CDR1 reads MNHNS; CDR2 reads SASEGT. CDR3 length: 11 amino acids. Trimming cost V 10 bases and J 6 bases, with 9 bases left between them. The CDR3 region has the DNA TGTGCCACGGCGCAGGCCGGGGAGCTGTTTTTT. Its translation: CATAQAGELFF.

This clonotype was found many times. The gene calls are TRBV4-2 and TRBJ2-7; D remains unclear. CDR1 and CDR2 (germline): LGHNA, YNFKEQ. This CDR3 has 15 amino acids. Trimming pared 0 bases from V and 2 bases from J, leaving 11 bases between. As DNA, the CDR3 is TGTGCCAGCAGCCAAGATTTCGCCAGCCCCTACGAGCAGTACTTC. Translation: CASSQDFASPYEQYF.

The V call is TRBV9, the J call TRBJ2-2, with 9 bases matching TRBD1. The germline V gene has CDR1 SGDLS and CDR2 YYNGEE. With V trimmed by 0 bases and J by 5 bases, 8 bases remained unmatched. The CDR3 extends over 17 amino acids. CDR3 nucleotides: TGTGCCAGCAGCGTAGGTTCCGGGACAGGGAATACCGGGGAGCTGTTTTTT. Its protein is CASSVGSGTGNTGELFF.